The rows below give T cell receptor beta chains drawn from one sample of a study of CD8 T cells in Susac syndrome. TCRdb reprocessed the immunoSEQ multiplex PCR reads with MiXCR, giving one entry per CDR3 protein. The table includes 400,000 to 550,000 distinct CDR3 sequences, around 85% detected once. The material sequenced was CD8+ T cells from PBMCs. All receptors come from a human donor with multiple sclerosis. CDR3s include the opening cysteine and the closing phenylalanine or tryptophan. D genes are given only for firm matches. A clone size is listed for some rows: how often the clone was seen (once, few, many), or a class if it is expanded.

>TRBD2|TRBJ2-1|-|TRBV7-9
TGTGCCAGCAGCTTAAAGACTAGCGGGGGGAATGAGCAGTTCTTC
CASSLKTSGGNEQFF
>-|TRBJ2-7|-|TRBV19
TGTGCCAGTAGTTCCCCACGCTTCTCCTACGAGCAGTACTTC
CASSSPRFSYEQYF
>-|TRBJ1-1|-|TRBV20-1
TGCAGTGCTACTGAGGGGGGGGCTGGAAACACTGAAGCTTTCTTT
CSATEGGAGNTEAFF
>-|TRBJ2-6|-|TRBV7-9
TGTGCCAGCAGTTCCGGGACGGTCTCTGGGGCCAACGTCCTGACTTTC
CASSSGTVSGANVLTF
>-|TRBJ2-2|-|TRBV29-1
TGCAGCGTTGATGGGGGAACTGGGGAGCTGTTTTTT
CSVDGGTGELFF
>-|TRBJ1-5|-|TRBV28
TGTGCCAGCAGTTTGGGGCAGGGGAGACAGCCCCAGCATTTT
CASSLGQGRQPQHF
>-|TRBJ1-1|-|TRBV7-2
TGTGCCAGCAGCTTAGAGACAGTGATCCCTGAAGCTTTCTTT
CASSLETVIPEAFF
>TRBD1|TRBJ1-1|-|TRBV27
TGTGCCAGCAGCACATCGACAGGGGGCACTGAAGCTTTCTTT
CASSTSTGGTEAFF
>-|TRBJ1-2|-|TRBV6-5
TGTGCCAGCAGCCAGGGACTTAATGGCTACACCTTC
CASSQGLNGYTF
>TRBD2|TRBJ2-1|once|TRBV27
TGTGCCAGCAGTACGCTAGCGGGGGGTACGTATGAGCAGTTCTTC
CASSTLAGGTYEQFF
>TRBD1|TRBJ2-7|-|TRBV30
TGTGCCTGGAGCGGACAGGGGGCGGGGTACGAGCAGTACTTC
CAWSGQGAGYEQYF
>TRBD1|TRBJ1-1|-|TRBV6-5
TGTGCCAGCAGTTACTCTTGGGACAGGGAGGAGACTAAGGCTGAAGCTTTCTTT
CASSYSWDREETKAEAFF
>TRBD1|TRBJ1-1|-|TRBV3-1
TGTGCCAGCAGCCAAGCCCCCGACAGGGGGATTGAAGCTTTCTTT
CASSQAPDRGIEAFF
>TRBD1|TRBJ1-4|-|TRBV30
TGTGCCTGGAGTCAGGGCGTCGGGACAGGGAATGAAAAACTGTTTTTT
CAWSQGVGTGNEKLFF
>-|TRBJ2-2|-|TRBV27
TGTGCCAGCAGTTTGGCGAACACCGGGGAGCTGTTTTTT
CASSLANTGELFF
>-|TRBJ2-5|-|TRBV19
TGTGCCAGTAGTATGTGGCAAGACCAAGAGACCCAGTACTTC
CASSMWQDQETQYF
>-|TRBJ2-7|-|TRBV30
TGTGCCTGGAGTCACGGCAGGGGAGTCTACGAGCAGTACTTC
CAWSHGRGVYEQYF
>-|TRBJ1-1|-|TRBV7-9
TGTGCCAGCTATCAGGCCCCGAACACTGAAGCTTTCTTT
CASYQAPNTEAFF
>-|TRBJ2-3|-|TRBV7-8
TGTGCCAGCAGCCCCATCGGGGGAGCGGGAGATACGCAGTATTTT
CASSPIGGAGDTQYF
>-|TRBJ1-5|-|TRBV4-1
TGCGCCAGCAGCCAAGATGCGAGGTTTAATCAGCCCCAGCATTTT
CASSQDARFNQPQHF
>-|TRBJ2-1|-|TRBV27
TGTGCCAGCAGTTTACAGCCGGAGCCTGTTAATGAGCAGTTCTTC
CASSLQPEPVNEQFF
>-|TRBJ2-3|-|TRBV11-2
TGTGCCAGCAGCGGGCTGGGCGGAAGTCAATACAGCACAGATACGCAGTATTTT
CASSGLGGSQYSTDTQYF
>-|TRBJ2-5|-|TRBV18
TGTGCCAGCTCACCACCCCGGGGGGAGACCCAGTACTTC
CASSPPRGETQYF
>-|TRBJ2-6|-|TRBV3-1
TGTGCCAGCAGCCAGAGGCGGGACAGTCCCCACTCTGGGGCCAACGTCCTGACTTTC
CASSQRRDSPHSGANVLTF
>TRBD1|TRBJ1-1|-|TRBV27
TGTGCCAGCAGTCTTACAGGGGGCGCAGAAGCTTTCTTT
CASSLTGGAEAFF
>TRBD2|TRBJ2-7|-|TRBV18
TGTGCCAGCTCATCCCGGGATAGCGGGGTCGCCGAGCAGTACTTC
CASSSRDSGVAEQYF
>-|TRBJ2-3|-|TRBV27
TGTGCCAGCAGTTTATCGGGGTTATCTAGCACAGATACGCAGTATTTT
CASSLSGLSSTDTQYF
>-|TRBJ1-1|-|TRBV2
TGTGCCTCCTCCCCGCATGGAGGGTTGAACACTGAAGCTTTCTTT
CASSPHGGLNTEAFF
>-|TRBJ2-1|-|TRBV7-9
TGTGCCAGCAGGTCCAGCGGAGACAATGAGCAGTTCTTC
CASRSSGDNEQFF
>TRBD2|TRBJ2-1|-|TRBV12-3/TRBV12-4
TGTGCCAGCAGTTTCGTGGGACTATCCTACAATGAGCAGTTCTTC
CASSFVGLSYNEQFF
>-|TRBJ1-2|-|TRBV27
TGTGCCAGCAGTTTTATTGCGGCCTCGTATGGCTACACCTTC
CASSFIAASYGYTF
>-|TRBJ2-7|-|TRBV15
TGTGCCACCAGCAGAGATCTGGCGAACACCTACGAGCAGTACTTT
CATSRDLANTYEQYF
>-|TRBJ2-7|once|TRBV29-1
TGCAGCGTTGCCGGGAGTAGCTTTTACGAGCAGTACTTC
CSVAGSSFYEQYF
>TRBD2|TRBJ2-7|-|TRBV13
TGTGCCAGCAGCAATATCGGACTAGCGGGGCGGTACGAGCAGTACTTC
CASSNIGLAGRYEQYF
>TRBD2|TRBJ2-3|-|TRBV27
TGTGCAACCGGGACTAGCGGCACAGATACGCAGGATTTT
CATGTSGTDTQDF
>TRBD1|TRBJ2-7|few|TRBV5-1
TGCGCCAGCAGCTGGGGGACAGGGGGTACCTACGAGCAGTACTTC
CASSWGTGGTYEQYF
>-|TRBJ2-1|-|TRBV29-1
TGCAGCGTTGACCCGGGGCCCAATGAGCAGTTCTTC
CSVDPGPNEQFF
>TRBD2|TRBJ2-5|-|TRBV2
TGTGCCAGCAGTGGCTCTAGCGGGGGGGCCCTTGAGACCCAGTACTTC
CASSGSSGGALETQYF
>TRBD1|TRBJ2-2|-|TRBV24-1
TGTGCCACCAGTGATTTGCCTTTGACAGGGGGCACCGGGGAGCTGTTTTTT
CATSDLPLTGGTGELFF
>TRBD1|TRBJ2-4|-|TRBV19
TGTGCCAGTAGTGTTGGACAGGAGTTTTTCAAAAACATTCAGTACTTC
CASSVGQEFFKNIQYF
>-|TRBJ2-5|-|TRBV12-3/TRBV12-4
TGTGCCAGCATGTCAGCCGGACAAGAGACCCAGTACTTC
CASMSAGQETQYF